Reported below is one T cell receptor beta chain. The antigen remains undetermined. This specimen comes from a study of glioma-infiltrating T cells after dendritic cell vaccination. Whole-study context: Three intradermal dendritic cell vaccine injections were given every two weeks. Study observations and caveats: Few patients contributed both blood and tumor specimens.

Germline V gene lookup returns CDR1 SGHAT and CDR2 FQNNGV. V lost 6 bases and J 4 bases, leaving 16 bases between the germline ends. This CDR3 comprises 15 residues. Profiled with immunoSEQ multiplex PCR; TCRdb holds only in-frame clones, not every one. Of about 64,000 clones in the sample, roughly four fifths were seen once. The J gene is TRBJ1-3, the V gene TRBV11-2, with a tentative D call TRBD1 (5 bases). Here the sequenced sample was blood, taken before dendritic cell vaccination. This TCR came from a human donor with glioblastoma. CDR3 DNA: TGTGCCAGCAGTGGAACAAGGGGTAGGGGAAACACCATATATTTT. Residues: CASSGTRGRGNTIYF.